The sequence of this TCR beta chain was determined in a study of cytomegalovirus exposure and HLA in healthy donors. Study background: A prior study identified just under 120 million unique TCR beta sequences from about 180 million T cells. Whole-study results and caveats: When analyzed later, a missense DCLRE1C variant was found to be linked to TCR beta V- and J-gene trimming. The authors enumerated some 160 TCR beta chains as linked to cytomegalovirus.

Germline V gives CDR1 KGHSH, CDR2 LQKENI. The CDR3 contains 14 residues. V shed 0 bases and J shed 7 bases, with 12 bases lying between them. The study ran its PCR with 60 Vbeta and 13 Jbeta primers. Libraries were prepared by immunoSEQ multiplex PCR; TCRdb keeps only in-frame clonotypes and omits some of them. The data show around 160,000 clones, about 70% seen once. This clone was recorded a few times. The antigen is undetermined. Sequencing input: PBMCs. The rearrangement joins TRBV18 to TRBJ1-1; maybe TRBD1 (5 bases). This sequence originates from a woman aged 40 to 55 in good health and CMV-seropositive. Here the CDR3 reads CASSPPDSHYEAFF. The CDR3 DNA is TGTGCCAGCTCACCACCCGACAGCCATTATGAAGCTTTCTTT.